This T cell receptor (beta chain) came from a study of T cells in Graves' hyperthyroidism and ophthalmopathy (dated by TCRdb to the late 2010s). In the study overall: Peripheral blood samples were taken at the time of initial diagnosis, prior to any treatment. Thyroid tissue and blood T-cell repertoires from roughly six Graves' hyperthyroidism patients were also compared in the study. To identify distinguishing TCR V-J signatures, a discovery cohort of 100 or so patients was used, comprising roughly 45 with Graves' ophthalmopathy and around 57 with stable Graves' hyperthyroidism. For training and testing, the approximately 92 patients in the discovery cohort were randomly divided in a 7:3 ratio. Whether ophthalmopathy could be predicted prospectively was tested in an independent validation cohort made up of about 18 hyperthyroidism patients plus 17 patients who later progressed to ophthalmopathy. Once sampling was done, hyperthyroidism patients were given methimazole at a starting dose of 30 mg daily, whereas ophthalmopathy patients were given high-dose intravenous methylprednisolone. The paper describes TCR Vbeta CDR3 sequencing of 140 or so peripheral blood samples, made up of some 40 ophthalmopathy patients, approximately 76 hyperthyroidism patients and 17 progressor patients. Summary of the overall study and its limitations: Ophthalmopathy was separated from stable hyperthyroidism by a 13 V-J signature model, with 85% to 90% sensitivity and about 81% specificity obtained in cross-validation and 80%/75% obtained in testing. Most expanded thyroid clonotypes (frequency above 0.001) were also detected in blood, a finding suggesting that blood repertoires may reflect thyroid immune responses. During validation, the model predicted progression to ophthalmopathy a median of roughly 7.1 months ahead of onset, with roughly 65% sensitivity and 72% to 80% specificity. Sample size was not statistically predetermined, and investigators were not blinded to group allocation.

Hyperthyroidism patients were newly diagnosed, with disease duration under 2 months, and aged 18 to 65 years. Any patient with an uncontrolled infection, another autoimmune disease, pregnancy or lactation was excluded. Diagnoses were based on clinical symptoms, serum thyroxine and TRAb, thyroid ultrasound and orbital computed tomography. For progressor patients, blood was drawn at the first diagnosis of hyperthyroidism, before any ophthalmopathy symptoms had appeared. PBMCs were separated from 10 ml of fresh peripheral blood using Ficoll-Paque density gradient centrifugation. Progressor patients were defined as those initially diagnosed with Graves' hyperthyroidism in whom ophthalmopathy developed during follow-up. Trizol reagent was used to extract total RNA, and RNA quality was then checked on an Agilent 2100 Bioanalyzer. The table lists this clonotype with many counts. There is no known antigen for this receptor. Per-nucleotide qualities are absent, and no much larger clonotype sits a single base away.

The TCR beta CDR3 regions were amplified from the RNA transcripts. The TCR CDR3 was subjected to a first round of RT-PCR using the HTBI primer set and the Qiagen OneStep RT-PCR kit. The libraries were constructed in a second round of multiplex PCR and then size-selected and purified. The libraries were sequenced on an Illumina HiSeq2000 using paired-end 100 bp reads. Per the authors' processing: SOAPnuke was used to process the raw data, with reads discarded if the reads contained adapters or uncalled bases, had a mean Phred below 15, or lacked an exact constant-primer or identifier match. High-quality paired reads were merged with COPE v1.2.5, and unique nucleotide sequences were defined as clonotypes. MiTCR v1.1 was used to align the clonotypes against IMGT TRBV, TRBD and TRBJ reference segments. Only V-J combinations with frequency above 0.0001, covering 99.2% of repertoires, were analysed. A TCS score was defined as the ratio of F50 (clonal expansion) to E x V (chaos), with BLOSUM62-based TCRdist applied between CDR3 peptides within each V-J. Welch's t-statistics and random forest reduced several hundred V-J features to 13, which were used in a naive Bayes classifier (R e1071). TCRdb passed the public sequencing reads through fastp at Q25 and MiXCR, retaining productive beta sequences. Every CDR3 protein is listed once, alongside the most common genes and DNA of its rows. The authors' filters were not applied to this entry. Recorded for this sample are a few hundred thousand distinct CDR3 sequences; 15% to 19% of them occurred a single time. The ten top clones hold about a quarter of the sample.

This TCR derives from a woman under 30 with Graves' hyperthyroidism that later progressed to Graves' ophthalmopathy. The sequencing input was blood.

The CDR3 here reads CASSTLRFTEAFF. At the DNA level, the sequence is TGTGCCAGCAGTACCCTCCGATTCACTGAAGCTTTCTTT. The V and J genes are TRBV6-1 and TRBJ1-1, with the D gene uncertain. The CDR3 spans 13 residues, from the cysteine through the phenylalanine. Only the CDR3 DNA is retained, 39 bases long and in frame from the first base. The junction carries 11 bases between V and J, which are trimmed by 5 bases and 4 bases respectively. Taken from the germline V gene, the CDR1 and CDR2 loops are MNHNS and SASEGT.